This TCR beta chain was sequenced for a study of blood T cell repertoires in COVID-19. Some clones are missing from TCRdb's copy, which holds only in-frame ones; the method was immunoSEQ multiplex PCR. The sample lists about 99,000 clones, more than 85% occurring once. This clone was recorded once. The V gene lost 5 bases and the J gene lost 4 bases, with 11 bases spanning the gap. Germline V lookup: CDR1 SEHNR, CDR2 FQNEAQ (reference sequence). The CDR3 extends over 13 amino acids. This TCR was sampled from a human donor in a cohort sampled during active COVID-19. The sequenced material came from peripheral blood. The V call is TRBV7-9, the J call TRBJ1-1; D remains ambiguous. The CDR3 spells CASSRGRGTEAFF. The CDR3 DNA sequence: TGTGCCAGCAGCCGCGGGAGAGGCACTGAAGCTTTCTTT.